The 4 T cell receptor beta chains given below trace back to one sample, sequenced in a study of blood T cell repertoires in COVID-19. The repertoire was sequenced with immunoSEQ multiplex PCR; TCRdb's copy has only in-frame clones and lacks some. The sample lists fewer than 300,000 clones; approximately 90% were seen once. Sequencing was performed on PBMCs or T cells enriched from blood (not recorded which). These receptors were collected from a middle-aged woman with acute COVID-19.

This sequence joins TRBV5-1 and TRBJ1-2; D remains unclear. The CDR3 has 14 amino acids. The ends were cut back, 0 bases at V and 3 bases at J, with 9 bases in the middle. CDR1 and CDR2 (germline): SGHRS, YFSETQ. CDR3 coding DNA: TGCGCCAGCAGCTTGGGTGACATTGACTATGGCTACACCTTC. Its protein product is CASSLGDIDYGYTF.

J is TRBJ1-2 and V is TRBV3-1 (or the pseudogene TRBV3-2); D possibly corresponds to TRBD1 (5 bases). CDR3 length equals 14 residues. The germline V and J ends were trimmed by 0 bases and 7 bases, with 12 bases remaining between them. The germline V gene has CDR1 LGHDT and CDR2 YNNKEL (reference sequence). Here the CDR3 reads CASSQDLLGGGYTF. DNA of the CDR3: TGTGCCAGCAGCCAAGATCTTCTGGGGGGTGGCTACACCTTC.

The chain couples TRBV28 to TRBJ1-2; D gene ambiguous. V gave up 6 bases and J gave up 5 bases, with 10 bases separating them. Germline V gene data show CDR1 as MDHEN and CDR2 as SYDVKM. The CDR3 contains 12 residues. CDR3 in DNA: TGTGCCAGCAGCATGCAGGAATATGGCTACACCTTC. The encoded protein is CASSMQEYGYTF.

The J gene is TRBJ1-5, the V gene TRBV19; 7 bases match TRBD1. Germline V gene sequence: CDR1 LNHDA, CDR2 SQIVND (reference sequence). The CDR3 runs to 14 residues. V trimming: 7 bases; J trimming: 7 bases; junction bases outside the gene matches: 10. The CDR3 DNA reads TGTGCCAGTACCCAAGAGGGGGCAGGGCAGCCCCAGCATTTT. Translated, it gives CASTQEGAGQPQHF.